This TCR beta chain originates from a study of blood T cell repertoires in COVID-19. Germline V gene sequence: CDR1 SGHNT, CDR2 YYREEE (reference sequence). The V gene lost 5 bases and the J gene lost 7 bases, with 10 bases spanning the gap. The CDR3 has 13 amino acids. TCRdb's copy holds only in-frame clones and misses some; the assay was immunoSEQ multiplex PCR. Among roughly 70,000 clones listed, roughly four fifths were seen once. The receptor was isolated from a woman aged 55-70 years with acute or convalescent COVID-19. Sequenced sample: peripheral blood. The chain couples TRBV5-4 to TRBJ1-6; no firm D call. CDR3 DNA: TGTGCCAGCAGGGGAGTGACAAATTCACCCCTCCACTTT. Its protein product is CASRGVTNSPLHF.